Sequencing of this T cell receptor beta chain was carried out in a study of cytomegalovirus exposure and HLA in healthy donors. General study findings and limits: A list of 164 TCR beta chains associated with cytomegalovirus was given. Rates of TCR association differed by HLA locus in a later analysis, with DRB1 highest and HLA-C lowest.

Comment on this clone: The antigen remains unidentified.

With 60 Vbeta and 13 Jbeta primers, the PCR was carried out. TCRdb's table, derived via immunoSEQ multiplex PCR, lists solely in-frame clones and lacks some. The sample has roughly 100,000 clones, around 77% seen once; the top ten hold 9.6%. These donors, healthy bone marrow donors, were studied. The trim removed 5 bases at V and 5 bases at J, leaving 9 bases unmatched. This CDR3 comprises 16 residues. The germline gives CDR1 PRHDT, CDR2 FYEKMQ (reference sequence). The rearrangement links TRBV13 to TRBJ2-7; TRBD2 aligns across 13 bases. This clonotype was obtained from a male donor in good health and CMV-seropositive. The sample was PBMCs. The CDR3 nucleotides are TGTGCCAGCAGCGCACCCGGGACTAGCGGGATGGACGAGCAGTACTTC. It yields the protein CASSAPGTSGMDEQYF.